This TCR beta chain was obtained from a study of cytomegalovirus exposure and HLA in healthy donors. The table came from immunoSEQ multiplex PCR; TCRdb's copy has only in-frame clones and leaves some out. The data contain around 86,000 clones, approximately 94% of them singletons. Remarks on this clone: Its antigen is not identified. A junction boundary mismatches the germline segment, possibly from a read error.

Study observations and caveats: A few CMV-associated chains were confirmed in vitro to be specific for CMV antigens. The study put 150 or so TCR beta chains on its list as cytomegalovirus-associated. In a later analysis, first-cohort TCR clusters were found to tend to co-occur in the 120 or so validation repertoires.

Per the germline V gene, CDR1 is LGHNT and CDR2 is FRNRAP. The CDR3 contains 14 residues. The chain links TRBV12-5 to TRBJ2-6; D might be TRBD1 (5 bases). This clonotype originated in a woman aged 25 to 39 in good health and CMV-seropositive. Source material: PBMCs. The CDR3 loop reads CASGTGAGANVLTF. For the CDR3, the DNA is TGTGCTAGTGGTACCGGAGCTGGGGCAAACGTCCTGACTTTC.